The clone carrying this T cell receptor (beta chain) was recorded at least ten times. The antigen remains undetermined. This sample was included in a study of T cells in Graves' hyperthyroidism and ophthalmopathy. Broader study findings: With a median lead of around 6.7 months before onset, the model predicted ophthalmopathy.

TCR beta CDR3 regions were amplified from RNA transcripts. HTBI primers were employed in a first-round RT-PCR of the TCR CDR3. One entry per CDR3 protein, called by TCRdb with MiXCR from the multiplex PCR reads. Seen here are some 270,000 distinct CDR3 sequences, 24% observed once, and the top ten hold around 40%. Germline assignment: CDR1 MDHEN and CDR2 SYDVKM. The CDR3 is 13 residues long. V trimming: 10 bases; J trimming: 7 bases; junction bases outside the gene matches: 11. The sequencing input was blood. This sequence was found in a middle-aged woman with Graves' ophthalmopathy. V gene TRBV28 combines with J gene TRBJ1-2, with 8 positions matching TRBD1. The CDR3: CATQQGVSFGYTF. CDR3 DNA sequence: TGTGCCACTCAACAGGGGGTGTCTTTTGGCTACACCTTC.